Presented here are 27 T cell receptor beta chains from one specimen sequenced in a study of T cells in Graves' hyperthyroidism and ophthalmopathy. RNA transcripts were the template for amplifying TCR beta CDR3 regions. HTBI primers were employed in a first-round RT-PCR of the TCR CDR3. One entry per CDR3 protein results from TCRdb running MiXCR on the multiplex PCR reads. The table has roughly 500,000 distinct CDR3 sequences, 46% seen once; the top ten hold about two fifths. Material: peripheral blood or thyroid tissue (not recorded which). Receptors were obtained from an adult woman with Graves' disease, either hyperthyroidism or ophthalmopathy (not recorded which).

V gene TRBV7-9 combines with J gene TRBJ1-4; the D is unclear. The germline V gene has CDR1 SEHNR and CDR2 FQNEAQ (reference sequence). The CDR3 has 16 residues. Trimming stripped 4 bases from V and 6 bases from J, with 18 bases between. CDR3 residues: CASSSQRAGMDEKLFF. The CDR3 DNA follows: TGTGCCAGCAGCTCCCAGCGGGCAGGAATGGATGAAAAACTGTTTTTT.

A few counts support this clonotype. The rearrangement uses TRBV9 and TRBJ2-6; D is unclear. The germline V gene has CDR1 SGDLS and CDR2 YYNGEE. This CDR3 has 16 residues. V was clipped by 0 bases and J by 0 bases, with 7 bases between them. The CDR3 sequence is CASSVVTASGANVLTF. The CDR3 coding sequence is TGTGCCAGCAGCGTAGTTACGGCCTCTGGGGCCAACGTCCTGACTTTC.

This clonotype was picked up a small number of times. The DNA of the CDR3 is TGTGCCACCAGCGGGTCGGGACAGGCGTCCGAGCAGTACTTC. It translates to CATSGSGQASEQYF. The rearrangement uses TRBV15 and TRBJ2-7; 8 bases line up with TRBD1. In germline, CDR1 is LNHNV, CDR2 YYDKDF (reference sequence). The CDR3 spans 14 residues. The V segment lost 5 bases and the J segment 6 bases; nucleotides outside the gene matches: 9.

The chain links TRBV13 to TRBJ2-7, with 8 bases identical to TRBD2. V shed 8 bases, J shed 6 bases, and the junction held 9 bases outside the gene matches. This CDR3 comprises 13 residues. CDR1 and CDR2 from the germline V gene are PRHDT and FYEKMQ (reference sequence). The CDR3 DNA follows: TGTGCCAGCCGCCTTAGCGGGAAGGGCGAGCAGTACTTC. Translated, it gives CASRLSGKGEQYF.

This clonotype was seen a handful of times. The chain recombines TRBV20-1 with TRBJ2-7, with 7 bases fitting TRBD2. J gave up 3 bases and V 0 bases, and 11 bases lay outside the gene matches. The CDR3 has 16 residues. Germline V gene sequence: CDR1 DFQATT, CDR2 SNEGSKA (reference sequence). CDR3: CSARDLRRGKDYEQYF. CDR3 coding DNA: TGCAGTGCTAGAGATCTAAGGCGGGGGAAGGACTACGAGCAGTACTTC.

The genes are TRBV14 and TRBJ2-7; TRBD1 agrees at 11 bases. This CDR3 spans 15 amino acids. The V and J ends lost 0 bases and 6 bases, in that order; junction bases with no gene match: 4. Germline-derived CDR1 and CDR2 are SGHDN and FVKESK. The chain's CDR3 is CASSQDPGTGGEQYF. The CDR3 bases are TGTGCCAGCAGCCAAGACCCGGGGACAGGGGGCGAGCAGTACTTC.

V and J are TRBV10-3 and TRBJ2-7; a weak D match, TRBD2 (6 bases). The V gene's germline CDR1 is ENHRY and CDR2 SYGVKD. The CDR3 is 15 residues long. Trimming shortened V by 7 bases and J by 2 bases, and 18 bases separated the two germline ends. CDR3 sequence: CAINAIPGVPYEQYF. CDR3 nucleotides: TGTGCCATCAACGCCATCCCGGGGGTCCCCTACGAGCAGTACTTC.

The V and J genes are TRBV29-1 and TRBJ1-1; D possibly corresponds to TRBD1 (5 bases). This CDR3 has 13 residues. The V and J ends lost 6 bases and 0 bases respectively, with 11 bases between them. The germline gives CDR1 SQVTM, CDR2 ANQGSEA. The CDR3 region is CSVEGLMNTEAFF. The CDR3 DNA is TGCAGCGTCGAGGGACTAATGAACACTGAAGCTTTCTTT.

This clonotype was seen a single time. Here the CDR3 DNA reads TGTGCCAGTGGGAGCCGGAGCACAGATACGCAGTATTTT. As protein: CASGSRSTDTQYF. The chain recombines TRBV19 with TRBJ2-3, with D tentatively TRBD2 (5 bases). Germline CDR1 is LNHDA and CDR2 is SQIVND (reference sequence). Trimming shortened V by 8 bases and J by 0 bases, and 9 bases separated the two germline ends. This CDR3 has 13 amino acids.

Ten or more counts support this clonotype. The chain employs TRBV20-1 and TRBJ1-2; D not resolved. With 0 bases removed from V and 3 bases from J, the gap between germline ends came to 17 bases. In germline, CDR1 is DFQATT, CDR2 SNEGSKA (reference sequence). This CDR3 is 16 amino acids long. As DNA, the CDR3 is TGCAGTGCTAGAGATGCGGCAGGCTCAGAATACTATGGCTACACCTTC. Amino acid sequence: CSARDAAGSEYYGYTF.

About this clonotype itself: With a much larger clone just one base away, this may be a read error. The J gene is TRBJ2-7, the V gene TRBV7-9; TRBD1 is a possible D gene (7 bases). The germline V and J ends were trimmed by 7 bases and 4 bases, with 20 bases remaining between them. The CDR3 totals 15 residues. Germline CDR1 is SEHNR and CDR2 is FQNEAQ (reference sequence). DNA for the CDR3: TGTGCCAGCACCGGGGGCGGGCAGGGGGTATACGAGCAGTACTTC. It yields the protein CASTGGGQGVYEQYF.

In DNA form, the CDR3 reads TGTGCCAGCACCGGGGACGTACGGTATAGCAATCAGCCCCAGCATTTT. The encoded protein is CASTGDVRYSNQPQHF. The chain combines TRBV19 with TRBJ1-5, with a possible D match to TRBD1 (5 bases). V was trimmed by 9 bases and J by 0 bases, leaving 18 bases between them. The CDR3 spans 16 residues. Germline CDR1 LNHDA, CDR2 SQIVND (reference sequence).

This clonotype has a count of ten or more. In nucleotides, the CDR3 is TGCGCCAGCAGCCTGACCTTGGATTCAAACCATAATTCACCCCTCCACTTT. This encodes CASSLTLDSNHNSPLHF. This chain connects TRBV5-1 to TRBJ1-6; the D is unclear. CDR1 SGHRS and CDR2 YFSETQ come from the germline V gene. Deletions cut 4 bases from V and 5 bases from J, with 19 bases between. This CDR3 contains 17 residues.

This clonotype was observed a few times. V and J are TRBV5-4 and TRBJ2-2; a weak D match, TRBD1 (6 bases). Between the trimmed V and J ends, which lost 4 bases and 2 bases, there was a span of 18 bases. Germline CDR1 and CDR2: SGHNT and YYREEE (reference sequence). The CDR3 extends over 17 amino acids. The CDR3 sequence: CASSRGIVSGNTGELFF. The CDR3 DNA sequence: TGTGCCAGCAGCAGGGGGATCGTCAGCGGAAACACCGGGGAGCTGTTTTTT.

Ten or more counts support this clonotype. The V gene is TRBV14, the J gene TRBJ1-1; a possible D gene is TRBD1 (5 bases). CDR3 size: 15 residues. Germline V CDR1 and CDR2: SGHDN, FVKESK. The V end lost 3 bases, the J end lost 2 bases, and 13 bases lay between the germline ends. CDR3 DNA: TGTGCCAGCAGCCACCCGTGGGGGTCCAACACTGAAGCTTTCTTT. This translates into CASSHPWGSNTEAFF.

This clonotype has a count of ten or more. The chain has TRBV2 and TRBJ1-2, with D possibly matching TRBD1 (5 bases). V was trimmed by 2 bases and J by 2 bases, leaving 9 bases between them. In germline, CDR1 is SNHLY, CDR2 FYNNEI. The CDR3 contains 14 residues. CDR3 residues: CASSEMQGNYGYTF. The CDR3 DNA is TGTGCCAGCAGTGAAATGCAGGGCAACTATGGCTACACCTTC.

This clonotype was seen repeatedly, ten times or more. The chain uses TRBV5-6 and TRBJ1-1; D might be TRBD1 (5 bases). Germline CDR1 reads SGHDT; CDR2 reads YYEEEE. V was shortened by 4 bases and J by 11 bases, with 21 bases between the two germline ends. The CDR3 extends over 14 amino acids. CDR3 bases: TGTGCCAGCAGCCAGATCCCGGGGGAGTTGGGGGCTTTCTTT. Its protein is CASSQIPGELGAFF.

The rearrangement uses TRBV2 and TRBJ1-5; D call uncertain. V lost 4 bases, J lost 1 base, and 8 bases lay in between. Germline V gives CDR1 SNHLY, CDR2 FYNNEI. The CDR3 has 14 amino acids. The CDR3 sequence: CASSVEVSNQPQHF. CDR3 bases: TGTGCCAGCAGTGTGGAGGTGAGCAATCAGCCCCAGCATTTT.

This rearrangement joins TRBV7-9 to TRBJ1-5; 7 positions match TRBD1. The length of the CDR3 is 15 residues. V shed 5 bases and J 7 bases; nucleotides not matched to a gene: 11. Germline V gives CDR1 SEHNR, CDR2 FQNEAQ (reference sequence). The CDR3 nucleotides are TGTGCCAGCAGCGTGGGGACAGATAGGGACCAGCCCCAGCATTTT. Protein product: CASSVGTDRDQPQHF.

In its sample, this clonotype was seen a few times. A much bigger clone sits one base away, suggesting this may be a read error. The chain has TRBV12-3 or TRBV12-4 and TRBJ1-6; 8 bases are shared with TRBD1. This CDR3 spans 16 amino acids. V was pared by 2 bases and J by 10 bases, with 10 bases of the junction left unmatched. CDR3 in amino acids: CASSLRTGRGASPLHF. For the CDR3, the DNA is TGTGCCAGCAGTTTACGGACAGGGAGGGGAGCGTCACCCCTCCACTTT.

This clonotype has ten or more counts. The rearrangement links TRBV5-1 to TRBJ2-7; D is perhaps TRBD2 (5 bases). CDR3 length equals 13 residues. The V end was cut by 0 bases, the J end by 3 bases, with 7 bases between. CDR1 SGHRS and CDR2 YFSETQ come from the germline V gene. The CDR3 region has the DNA TGCGCCAGCAGCTTGGAGGGAGACTACGAGCAGTACTTC. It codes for CASSLEGDYEQYF.

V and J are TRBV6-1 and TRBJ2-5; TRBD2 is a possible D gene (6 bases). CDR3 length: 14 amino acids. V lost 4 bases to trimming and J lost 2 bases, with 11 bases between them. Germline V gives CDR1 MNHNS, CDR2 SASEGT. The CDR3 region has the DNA TGTGCCAGCAGTGTCCCGGGAGCGCAAGAGACCCAGTACTTC. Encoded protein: CASSVPGAQETQYF.

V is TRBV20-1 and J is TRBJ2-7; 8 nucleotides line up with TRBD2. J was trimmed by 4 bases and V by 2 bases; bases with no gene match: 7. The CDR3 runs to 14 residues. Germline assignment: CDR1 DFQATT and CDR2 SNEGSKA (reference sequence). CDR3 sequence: CSARSSREVYEQYF. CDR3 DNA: TGCAGTGCTAGAAGTTCGCGGGAGGTTTACGAGCAGTACTTC.

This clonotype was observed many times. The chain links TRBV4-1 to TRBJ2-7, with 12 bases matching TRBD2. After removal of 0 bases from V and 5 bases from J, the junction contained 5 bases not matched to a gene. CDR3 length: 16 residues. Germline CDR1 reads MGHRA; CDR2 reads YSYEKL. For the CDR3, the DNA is TGCGCCAGCAGCCAAGACCCGACTAGCGGGAGCAACGAGCAGTACTTC. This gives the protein CASSQDPTSGSNEQYF.

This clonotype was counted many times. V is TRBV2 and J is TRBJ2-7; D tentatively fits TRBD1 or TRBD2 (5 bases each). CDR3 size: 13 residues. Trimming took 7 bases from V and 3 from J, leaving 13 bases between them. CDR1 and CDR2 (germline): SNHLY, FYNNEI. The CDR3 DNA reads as TGTGCCAGCATGAGGGACGTAAACTACGAGCAGTACTTC. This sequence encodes CASMRDVNYEQYF.

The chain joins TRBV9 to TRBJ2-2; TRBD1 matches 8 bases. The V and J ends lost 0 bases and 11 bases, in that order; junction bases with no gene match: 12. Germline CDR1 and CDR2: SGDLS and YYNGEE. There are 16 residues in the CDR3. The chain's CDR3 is CASSVGGAGGMGELFF. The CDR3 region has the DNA TGTGCCAGCAGCGTAGGAGGGGCAGGGGGCATGGGCGAGCTGTTTTTT.

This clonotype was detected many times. The CDR3 DNA sequence: TGCAGCGTTGTAATTCGGGGAGTCGGGTACGAGCAGTACTTC. Its translation: CSVVIRGVGYEQYF. The chain links TRBV29-1 to TRBJ2-7; weak D call: TRBD2 (5 bases). The V end was cut by 4 bases, the J end by 4 bases, with 17 bases between. Germline CDR1 reads SQVTM; CDR2 reads ANQGSEA. The CDR3 length is 14 residues.